The 9 T cell receptor beta chains below all came from one sample that was sequenced in a study of CD8 T cells in Susac syndrome. Random hexamers were used to reverse transcribe an amount of roughly 0.45 to 1 ug RNA. From the immunoSEQ multiplex PCR reads, TCRdb called clonotypes with MiXCR, one entry per CDR3 protein. This sample has approximately 190,000 distinct CDR3 sequences, with about 93% found just once. The sample consisted of CD4+ T cells from PBMCs. The receptors derive from a human donor in good health.

This rearrangement joins TRBV3-1 to TRBJ2-3; tentatively, D is TRBD1 or TRBD2 (5 bases each). CDR1 is LGHDT, CDR2 YNNKEL, per germline (reference sequence). With 4 bases removed from V and 14 bases from J, the gap between germline ends came to 13 bases. The CDR3 sequence is 11 residues long. CDR3 nucleotide sequence: TGTGCCAGCAGCCCCGGGACGAGTAGGTATTTT. Its protein is CASSPGTSRYF.

The chain recombines TRBV6-5 with TRBJ2-5, with D perhaps TRBD1 (6 bases). The CDR3 is made up of 14 amino acids. The V end was cut by 4 bases, the J end by 2 bases, with 11 bases between. Germline assignment: CDR1 MNHEY and CDR2 SVGAGI. CDR3 bases: TGTGCCAGCAGTTCCTTGGGGGCTCAAGAGACCCAGTACTTC. This sequence encodes CASSSLGAQETQYF.

The V call is TRBV9, the J call TRBJ2-5, with 14 bases matching TRBD2. This CDR3 region has 15 residues. The V gene's germline CDR1 is SGDLS and CDR2 YYNGEE. With 0 bases clipped from V and 9 bases from J, the junction kept 4 bases outside the gene matches. The CDR3 here is CASSVGLAGGLPQYF. The DNA for the CDR3 is TGTGCCAGCAGCGTAGGACTAGCGGGGGGGCTTCCCCAGTACTTC.

This rearrangement joins TRBV29-1 to TRBJ1-2, with TRBD1 identical over 7 bases. This CDR3 spans 12 amino acids. V was pared by 8 bases and J by 7 bases, with 10 bases of the junction left unmatched. The germline V gene encodes CDR1 SQVTM and CDR2 ANQGSEA. Written as DNA, the CDR3 is TGCAGCACACGCGAGGGGGCCGGTGGCTACACCTTC. Encoded protein: CSTREGAGGYTF.

J is TRBJ2-7 and V is TRBV6-4; the D call may be TRBD1 or TRBD2 (7 bases each). The CDR3 runs 15 residues. Germline CDR1 reads MRHNA; CDR2 reads SNTAGT. Trimming removed 7 bases from V and 6 bases from J, with 22 bases in between. Here the CDR3 DNA reads TGTGCCAGCATCTCGGGCAGGGGGGGGGCGTCCGAGCAGTACGTC. Its translation: CASISGRGGASEQYV.

The CDR3: CASSPYASAGQPQHF. CDR3 nucleotides: TGTGCCAGCAGCCCCTACGCGTCGGCCGGTCAGCCCCAGCATTTT. The genes are TRBV27 and TRBJ1-5; no clear D. V was cut by 6 bases and J by 6 bases, with 18 bases left in between. Germline V gene lookup returns CDR1 MNHEY and CDR2 SMNVEV (reference sequence). This CDR3 contains 15 residues.

The gene calls are TRBV9 and TRBJ2-4, with D possibly matching TRBD2 (5 bases). The V gene's germline CDR1 is SGDLS and CDR2 YYNGEE. CDR3 length equals 14 residues. The V and J ends lost 2 bases and 8 bases respectively, with 14 bases between them. As DNA, the CDR3 is TGTGCCAGCAGCGTGAGACCCTGGGGAGACATTCAGTACTTC. As protein: CASSVRPWGDIQYF. The full variable domain, completed using reference TRBV9 and TRBJ2-4, is DSGVTQTPKHLITATGQRVTLRCSPRSGDLSVYWYQQSLDQGLQFLIQYYNGEERAKGNILERFSAQQFPDLHSELNLSSLELGDSALYFCASSVRPWGDIQYFGAGTRLSVL.

The sample holds a few counts of this clonotype. The rearrangement joins TRBV6-6 to TRBJ1-2; 10 bases agree with TRBD1. V lost 4 bases, J lost 6 bases, and 2 bases stayed unmatched. The CDR3 runs to 13 residues. Germline lookup yields CDR1 MNHNY and CDR2 SVGAGI (reference sequence). The CDR3 nucleotides read TGTGCCAGCAGTTTGACAGGGGGCGATGGCTACACCTTC. Translating it yields CASSLTGGDGYTF.

CDR3 bases: TGTGCCAGCAGCTTTGGGTACGTCAATGAGCAGTTCTTC. Protein product: CASSFGYVNEQFF. The chain uses TRBV5-6 and TRBJ2-1, with D unresolved. V dropped 2 bases and J dropped 6 bases, with 9 bases sitting between them. The germline gives CDR1 SGHDT, CDR2 YYEEEE. The CDR3 has 13 residues.